A single sample gave rise to the 17 T cell receptor beta chains below, sequenced in a study of blood T cells in healthy people across ages. A J-beta primer mix and a sample-barcoded 5' primer were used in a second PCR of roughly 6 to 11 cycles. TCRdb re-called the 5' RACE reads with MiXCR, one entry per CDR3 protein. Among roughly 1,000,000 distinct CDR3 sequences listed, under 30% were seen once. These sequences were also reported in another study, on T cells of mothers and their children.

The sequenced material came from blood. The receptors shown here come from a girl aged 2 to 9 in good health.

The V call is TRBV6-5, the J call TRBJ1-3; D is undetermined. The CDR3 loop spans 16 amino acids. The ends were cut back, 2 bases at V and 0 bases at J, with 11 bases in the middle. In germline, CDR1 is MNHEY, CDR2 SVGAGI. The CDR3 nucleotides are TGTGCCAGCAGTTACGGTCCGGAAGGCTCTGGAAACACCATATATTTT. Encoded protein: CASSYGPEGSGNTIYF.

The chain couples TRBV19 to TRBJ2-5, with 7 bases identical to TRBD1. V lost 0 bases and J lost 5; bases outside the gene matches: 6. This CDR3 is built from 15 residues. The germline gives CDR1 LNHDA, CDR2 SQIVND (reference sequence). CDR3: CASSIDLTGMETQYF. The CDR3, as DNA: TGTGCCAGTAGTATAGACTTGACAGGGATGGAGACCCAGTACTTC.

This clonotype was picked up a small number of times. V and J are TRBV7-9 and TRBJ2-3; TRBD1 agrees at 8 bases. With 7 bases clipped from V and 6 bases from J, the junction kept 9 bases outside the gene matches. From germline, CDR1 is SEHNR and CDR2 FQNEAQ (reference sequence). This CDR3 spans 14 amino acids. CDR3 nucleotide sequence: TGTGCCAGCACCCCGGACAGGGAAAGCGATACGCAGTATTTT. Amino acids: CASTPDRESDTQYF.

CDR3 loop: CSVVKGPQETQYF. CDR3 bases: TGCAGCGTTGTAAAGGGCCCCCAAGAGACCCAGTACTTC. This chain connects TRBV29-1 to TRBJ2-5, with D hard to call. The CDR3 runs 13 residues. The V gene lost 4 bases and the J gene lost 1 base, with 10 bases spanning the gap. Germline loops: CDR1 SQVTM, CDR2 ANQGSEA.

CDR3 protein: CAISAGSETQYF. The CDR3 DNA sequence: TGTGCCATCAGTGCCGGGAGTGAGACCCAGTACTTC. The gene calls are TRBV10-3 and TRBJ2-5, with D possibly TRBD2 on 6 matching bases. This CDR3 comprises 12 residues. Germline V gene sequence: CDR1 ENHRY, CDR2 SYGVKD. V lost 4 bases to trimming and J lost 5 bases, with 8 bases between them.

This clonotype was observed a few times. The chain has TRBV27 and TRBJ2-5; D may match TRBD1 or TRBD2 (5 bases each). Germline assignment: CDR1 MNHEY and CDR2 SMNVEV (reference sequence). The CDR3 is 14 amino acids. V dropped 4 bases and J dropped 5 bases, with 14 bases sitting between them. The CDR3 loop is CASSSGTLGETQYF. In DNA, the CDR3 is TGTGCCAGCAGTTCCGGGACCCTCGGGGAGACCCAGTACTTC.

This clonotype has only a few counts. This chain links TRBV11-1 with TRBJ2-5; tentatively, D is TRBD2 (6 bases). V lost 4 bases, J lost 0 bases, and 12 bases lay in between. This CDR3 has 15 residues. Germline lookup yields CDR1 SGHAT and CDR2 FQDESV (reference sequence). The CDR3 here is CASSSLGRNQETQYF. CDR3 nucleotides: TGTGCCAGCAGCTCACTCGGGAGAAACCAAGAGACCCAGTACTTC.

This sequence joins TRBV3-1 and TRBJ1-4, with a tentative D call TRBD1 (6 bases). In germline, CDR1 is LGHDT, CDR2 YNNKEL (reference sequence). The CDR3 length is 17 residues. Trimming took off 3 bases at V and 8 bases at J, with 22 bases between the two ends. Here the CDR3 reads CASSHGGRRLIGEKLFF. The CDR3, as DNA: TGTGCCAGCAGCCATGGGGGGCGCAGGTTGATAGGAGAAAAACTGTTTTTT.

This clonotype occurred a few times. The gene calls are TRBV20-1 and TRBJ2-4; no clear D. V lost 6 bases, J lost 7 bases, and 22 bases lay in between. CDR1 and CDR2 from the germline V gene are DFQATT and SNEGSKA (reference sequence). The CDR3 covers 15 residues. Here the CDR3 reads CSASGLTKTQNIQYF. DNA for the CDR3: TGCAGTGCCAGTGGGCTTACAAAAACCCAGAACATTCAGTACTTC.

This clonotype was counted between two and nine times. The chain is built from TRBV29-1 and TRBJ2-7, with 8 bases lining up with TRBD1. Losses at the gene ends were 5 bases for V and 3 bases for J; bases not matched to a gene: 3. CDR1 is SQVTM, CDR2 ANQGSEA, per germline. This CDR3 is built from 12 residues. In DNA, the CDR3 is TGCAGCGTTTTGGGACAGGTCTACGAGCAGTACTTC. As protein: CSVLGQVYEQYF.

This clonotype was detected only a few times. The chain has TRBV15 and TRBJ2-7; D ambiguous. Looked up from germline, CDR1 is LNHNV and CDR2 is YYDKDF (reference sequence). Deletions cut 2 bases from V and 4 bases from J, with 15 bases between. The CDR3 covers 15 residues. The CDR3 DNA reads as TGTGCCACCAGCAGACCCGACTCGAAAGCGTACGAGCAGTACTTC. Amino acid sequence: CATSRPDSKAYEQYF.

The sample holds a few counts of this clonotype. An end of the junction differs from the germline gene, which may be a read error. The chain employs TRBV7-9 and TRBJ2-7; TRBD1 matches 10 bases. Germline-derived CDR1 and CDR2 are SEHNR and FQNEAQ (reference sequence). The CDR3 runs to 17 residues. For the CDR3, the DNA is TGTGCCGGCAGCTCTAGTAGACGGACAGGGGGTCCCTACGAGCAGTACTTC. As protein: CAGSSSRRTGGPYEQYF.

This clonotype was counted only a few times. The chain employs TRBV2 and TRBJ2-5; weak D call: TRBD2 (5 bases). The closer fit of TRBJ2-7 to the DNA end suggests the J call may be wrong. The V gene's germline CDR1 is SNHLY and CDR2 FYNNEI. This CDR3 spans 11 amino acids. The CDR3 nucleotides read TGTGCCAGCAGTGTGAGGGACGAGCAGTACTTC. It translates to CASSVRDEQYF.

Only a few counts were recorded for this clonotype. Relative to the germline gene, one junction end is altered; a read error may explain this. This sequence joins TRBV7-6 and TRBJ2-2, with 12 bases identical to TRBD2. The germline gives CDR1 SGHVS, CDR2 FNYEAQ. The CDR3 spans 19 residues. In DNA, the CDR3 is TGTGCCAGCAGCTTAGTCCCCTCTAGCGGGGGGGCGAGCACCGGGGAGCGGTTTTTT. Translated: CASSLVPSSGGASTGERFF.

The rearrangement links TRBV5-5 to TRBJ2-7; maybe TRBD1 (6 bases). This CDR3 has 14 residues. Between the trimmed V and J ends, which lost 3 bases and 3 bases, there was a span of 13 bases. Germline V gene data show CDR1 as SGHKS and CDR2 as YYEKEE (reference sequence). CDR3 protein: CASSYRPGVYEQYF. DNA for the CDR3: TGTGCCAGCAGCTACCGGCCAGGGGTCTACGAGCAGTACTTC.

This chain links TRBV20-1 with TRBJ2-4; 14 bases map to TRBD2. There are 15 residues in the CDR3. V was pared by 3 bases and J by 8 bases, with 6 bases of the junction left unmatched. CDR1 and CDR2 from the germline V gene are DFQATT and SNEGSKA (reference sequence). The CDR3 DNA follows: TGCAGTGCTAGGGGGACTAGCGGGAGAAGTTACATTCAGTACTTC. Translating it yields CSARGTSGRSYIQYF.

This clonotype showed up just a few times. The chain joins TRBV7-9 to TRBJ2-7; a weak D match, TRBD1 (7 bases). This CDR3 region has 15 residues. Germline V gene sequence: CDR1 SEHNR, CDR2 FQNEAQ (reference sequence). Deletions cut 7 bases from V and 5 bases from J, with 21 bases between. The CDR3 here is CASNSPRGQPNEQYF. The CDR3 nucleotides are TGTGCCAGCAACTCCCCGCGGGGACAGCCTAACGAGCAGTACTTC.